Reported below is one T cell receptor (beta chain). Its target is unknown. These data originate in a study of cytomegalovirus exposure and HLA in healthy donors. Study-level findings and limits: Some V segments (TRBV6-2 and TRBV6-3 among them) were excluded as indistinguishable.

Trimming removed 7 bases at V and 6 bases at J, with 15 bases between. This CDR3 is built from 14 residues. Germline V CDR1 and CDR2: MGHDK, SYGVNS. PCR primers comprised 60 Vbeta and 13 Jbeta primers. Here immunoSEQ multiplex PCR was the method, and the copy in TCRdb shows in-frame clones only, minus some. Among about 200,000 clones listed, over 75% were seen once. The source of this sequence is a man aged 18 to 30 in good health and CMV-seronegative. The material sequenced was PBMCs. The chain couples TRBV25-1 to TRBJ1-4, with D uncertain. CDR3 sequence (DNA): TGTGCCAGCAATTCAATAGATCGAGATGAAAAACTGTTTTTT. Residues: CASNSIDRDEKLFF. Filled out from reference TRBV25-1 and TRBJ1-4, the complete variable domain reads EADIYQTPRYLVIGTGKKITLECSQTMGHDKMYWYQQDPGMELHLIHYSYGVNSTEKGDLSSESTVSRIRTEHFPLTLESARPSHTSQYLCASNSIDRDEKLFFGSGTQLSVL.